Listed here is a single TCR beta chain. Its antigen remains unidentified. Germline trimming cut 7 bases from V and 0 bases from J; bases unmatched to any gene: 5. Per the germline V gene, CDR1 is SEHNR and CDR2 is FQNEAQ (reference sequence). The CDR3 extends over 14 amino acids. The data derive from a study of response to subunit inactivated influenza vaccine. Each CDR3 protein is one row after TCRdb ran MiXCR on the RT-PCR reads. The sample lists fewer than 700,000 distinct CDR3 sequences, about an eighth occurring once. Points from the study as a whole: That few new T cells are recruited by each seasonal influenza vaccination was the authors' suggestion.

The source was PBMCs from blood, collected roughly 48 days after vaccination. This chain joins TRBV7-9 and TRBJ1-1; 7 bases are a match to TRBD1. This clonotype originated in a man aged 50 or older who received an inactivated influenza vaccine. The CDR3 coding sequence is TGTGCCAGCAATAGGGGGCATATGAACACTGAAGCTTTCTTT. Its translation: CASNRGHMNTEAFF.